A selection of T cell receptor beta chains follows, all from one sample in a study of PD-1 blockade in classical Hodgkin lymphoma. Profiling relied on immunoSEQ multiplex PCR, and the TCRdb table lists in-frame clones only, not all of them. The sample has tens of thousands of clones; 90% to 95% are singletons. The source was CD4+ T cells from blood, collected before the fourth cycle of nivolumab. All receptors come from a human donor with classical Hodgkin lymphoma. Both conserved end residues are part of each CDR3. The order of the fields is J gene, clone size, V gene, CDR3 protein. Part of the rows lack a size; the others show once, few, many or a class for expanded clones.

j_gene: TRBJ2-6
abundance: -
v_gene: TRBV10-2
CDR3aa: CASSDSRGRSRANVLTF

j_gene: TRBJ1-1
abundance: -
v_gene: TRBV2
CDR3aa: CASRPGQLNTEAFF

j_gene: TRBJ2-5
abundance: -
v_gene: TRBV6-1
CDR3aa: CASSPGPQETQYF

j_gene: TRBJ2-1
abundance: -
v_gene: TRBV5-4
CDR3aa: CASRGGTSVYNEQFF

j_gene: TRBJ1-1
abundance: few
v_gene: TRBV30
CDR3aa: CAWSEVGLWNTEAFF

j_gene: TRBJ2-7
abundance: once
v_gene: TRBV30
CDR3aa: CAWTRPVPGAYEQYF

j_gene: TRBJ2-7
abundance: -
v_gene: TRBV5-4
CDR3aa: CASSRIEYEQYF

j_gene: TRBJ2-7
abundance: -
v_gene: TRBV15
CDR3aa: CATSRVNTGSSYEQYF

j_gene: TRBJ1-2
abundance: -
v_gene: TRBV19
CDR3aa: CASLPFSGTGGTNYGYTF

j_gene: TRBJ2-7
abundance: -
v_gene: TRBV6-1
CDR3aa: CASWLGTSSYEQYF

j_gene: TRBJ1-1
abundance: few
v_gene: TRBV5-1
CDR3aa: CASSAAGTFNTEAFF

j_gene: TRBJ2-5
abundance: -
v_gene: TRBV5-5
CDR3aa: CASSFQETQYF

j_gene: TRBJ1-2
abundance: -
v_gene: TRBV11-2
CDR3aa: CASESGQGRLGYTF

j_gene: TRBJ2-7
abundance: -
v_gene: TRBV28
CDR3aa: CASSLQGAGGYEQYF

j_gene: TRBJ2-6
abundance: once
v_gene: TRBV5-6
CDR3aa: CASSPLGQTLGANVLTF

j_gene: TRBJ1-4
abundance: -
v_gene: TRBV13
CDR3aa: CASSLSGFQGRNEKLFF

j_gene: TRBJ1-3
abundance: -
v_gene: TRBV9
CDR3aa: CASSVGAGSMRNTIYF

j_gene: TRBJ2-1
abundance: -
v_gene: TRBV10-1
CDR3aa: CASSAGGWDNEQFF

j_gene: TRBJ1-4
abundance: -
v_gene: TRBV5-8
CDR3aa: CASSPPDRDEKLFF

j_gene: TRBJ1-1
abundance: -
v_gene: TRBV28
CDR3aa: CASSRSDTEAFF

j_gene: TRBJ1-6
abundance: -
v_gene: TRBV6-5
CDR3aa: CASSGSYNSPLHF

j_gene: TRBJ2-3
abundance: -
v_gene: TRBV2
CDR3aa: CASTPGTLSTDTQYF

j_gene: TRBJ1-5
abundance: -
v_gene: TRBV5-1
CDR3aa: CASSLGQGASSNQPQHF

j_gene: TRBJ1-4
abundance: -
v_gene: TRBV5-1
CDR3aa: CASREGQGTNEKLFF

j_gene: TRBJ1-5
abundance: -
v_gene: TRBV6-1
CDR3aa: CASAGYSNQPQHF

j_gene: TRBJ2-2
abundance: -
v_gene: TRBV7-8
CDR3aa: CASSLEVRRLAVNTGELFF

j_gene: TRBJ2-7
abundance: -
v_gene: TRBV30
CDR3aa: CAWTTGAYEQYF

j_gene: TRBJ2-5
abundance: once
v_gene: TRBV2
CDR3aa: CASIIGLAGQETQYF

j_gene: TRBJ2-5
abundance: -
v_gene: TRBV14
CDR3aa: CASSPLTGGFQTQYF

j_gene: TRBJ2-1
abundance: -
v_gene: TRBV11-2
CDR3aa: CASGTGTSGTYNEQFF

j_gene: TRBJ1-1
abundance: -
v_gene: TRBV25-1
CDR3aa: CALHRRGVNTEAFF

j_gene: TRBJ2-5
abundance: -
v_gene: TRBV27
CDR3aa: CASTSGTSETQYF

j_gene: TRBJ2-1
abundance: -
v_gene: TRBV29-1
CDR3aa: CSVEEGQGARNEQFF

j_gene: TRBJ2-2
abundance: -
v_gene: TRBV10-2
CDR3aa: CASRGILWENTGELFF

j_gene: TRBJ2-7
abundance: -
v_gene: TRBV5-1
CDR3aa: CASSLLGSGNYEQYF

j_gene: TRBJ1-5
abundance: -
v_gene: TRBV6-5
CDR3aa: CATKKYGAGQPQHF

j_gene: TRBJ2-4
abundance: -
v_gene: TRBV27
CDR3aa: CASSTSRGQGANNYLAKNIQYF

j_gene: TRBJ2-7
abundance: -
v_gene: TRBV5-5
CDR3aa: CASTPAPSGSYEQYF

j_gene: TRBJ2-3
abundance: -
v_gene: TRBV11-1
CDR3aa: CASSLAGTYTQYF

j_gene: TRBJ1-1
abundance: -
v_gene: TRBV5-1
CDR3aa: CASSQAGVMNTEAFF

j_gene: TRBJ1-1
abundance: -
v_gene: TRBV29-1
CDR3aa: CSGMRGSGNTEAFF

j_gene: TRBJ1-2
abundance: -
v_gene: TRBV6-6
CDR3aa: CASSRGAIYGYTF

j_gene: TRBJ2-7
abundance: -
v_gene: TRBV10-2
CDR3aa: CASSGLAGSYEQYF

j_gene: TRBJ1-2
abundance: -
v_gene: TRBV7-9
CDR3aa: CASSLVGEQGYTF

j_gene: TRBJ1-1
abundance: -
v_gene: TRBV28
CDR3aa: CASSPSRTEAFF

j_gene: TRBJ1-3
abundance: -
v_gene: TRBV6-1
CDR3aa: CASSEARGNTIYF

j_gene: TRBJ2-5
abundance: -
v_gene: TRBV11-2
CDR3aa: CASSPPGTGQETQYF

j_gene: TRBJ2-1
abundance: -
v_gene: TRBV2
CDR3aa: CASRTGTTTLDEQFF

j_gene: TRBJ1-4
abundance: -
v_gene: TRBV6-5
CDR3aa: CASSYSTLGAEKLFF

j_gene: TRBJ1-1
abundance: once
v_gene: TRBV28
CDR3aa: CASSLEHTEAFF

j_gene: TRBJ2-5
abundance: -
v_gene: TRBV4-2
CDR3aa: CASSQQLAGQETQYF

j_gene: TRBJ2-3
abundance: -
v_gene: TRBV19
CDR3aa: CASSPLGGRSDTQYF

j_gene: TRBJ1-3
abundance: -
v_gene: TRBV10-2
CDR3aa: CASWGGYSGNTIYF

j_gene: TRBJ2-7
abundance: -
v_gene: TRBV4-1
CDR3aa: CASSQPGGIMYEQYF

j_gene: TRBJ2-1
abundance: -
v_gene: TRBV13
CDR3aa: CASGTASSYNEQFF

j_gene: TRBJ2-5
abundance: -
v_gene: TRBV25-1
CDR3aa: CASSDYRGGMETQYF

j_gene: TRBJ1-2
abundance: -
v_gene: TRBV10-2
CDR3aa: CASSDQQGLANYGYTF